This T cell receptor beta chain was retrieved from a study of blood T cells in healthy people across ages. Study-wide results and caveats: Observed TCR beta diversity per million T cells went down as age went up. This fall followed a roughly linear course with age.

The ends were cut back, 0 bases at V and 0 bases at J, with 13 bases in the middle. CDR1 is MNHNS, CDR2 SASEGT, per germline. CDR3 length: 17 amino acids. Together with a sample-barcoded 5' primer, a J-beta primer mix was included in a second PCR lasting about 7 to 11 cycles. From the 5' RACE reads, TCRdb called clonotypes with MiXCR, one entry per CDR3 protein. This table holds 1.6 million or so distinct CDR3 sequences, almost 35% found once. Notes on this clonotype: What it binds is not known.

The TCR sequence derives from a woman in her twenties or thirties in good health. The source material was blood. The chain combines TRBV6-1 with TRBJ2-3; D may be TRBD1 (5 bases). CDR3 amino acids: CASSEAGRAASTDTQYF. The CDR3 DNA reads as TGTGCCAGCAGTGAAGCTGGCAGGGCAGCGAGCACAGATACGCAGTATTTT.